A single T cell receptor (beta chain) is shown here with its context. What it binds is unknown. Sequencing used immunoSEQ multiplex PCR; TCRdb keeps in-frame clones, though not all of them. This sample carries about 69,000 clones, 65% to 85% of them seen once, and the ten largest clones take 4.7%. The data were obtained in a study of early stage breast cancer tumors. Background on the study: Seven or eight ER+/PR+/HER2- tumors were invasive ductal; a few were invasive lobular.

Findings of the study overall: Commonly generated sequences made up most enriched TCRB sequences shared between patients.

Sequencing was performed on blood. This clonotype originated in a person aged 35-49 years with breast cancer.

Here the CDR3 reads CASSLDRSGETQYF. The DNA for the CDR3 is TGTGCCAGTAGTTTGGACAGGTCCGGGGAGACCCAGTACTTC. The chain carries TRBV19 and TRBJ2-5, with 7 bases lining up with TRBD1. The CDR3 length is 14 residues. Germline loops: CDR1 LNHDA, CDR2 SQIVND (reference sequence). Trimming took 5 bases from V and 5 from J; bases not matched to a gene: 8.